This TCR beta chain was retrieved from a study of T cell responses to AZD1222 COVID-19 vaccine (dated by TCRdb to 2020 to 2022). About the investigation overall: A total of roughly 240 trial participants underwent TCR sequencing, of whom some 210 received two doses of AZD1222 and some 26 received two doses of the MenACWY control vaccine. Trial participants were enrolled into age subgroups of 18-55, 56-69 and 70-plus years, which contained 148, 28 and 57 TCR-sequenced participants, respectively. Study-level results and caveats: Most participants were white British and females outnumbered males, and the authors suggested that clonal diversity may have been underestimated. Because no day 14 peak-response samples were available, repertoires were characterized only after the peak T cell response. The vaccine-associated CD4 TCRs covered the entire spike protein, and the dominant responses fell in regions 160-218 and 743-854. A significant rise in spike-specific TCR breadth and depth was observed after two AZD1222 doses relative to day 0 and relative to MenACWY recipients. Only 5 to 7 AZD1222 recipients were SARS-CoV-2 seropositive at baseline, limiting conclusions about previously exposed vaccinees. Epitopes outside the regions mutated in the B.1.351 and B.1.1.7 variants were reportedly recognized by nearly half of the unique spike-specific TCRs. The 56-69-year group was small, and its depth increase did not reach significance, likely because of low power.

Per the publication, the time point label means: about 28 days (+/-7) after the second vaccine dose. AZD1222 recipients given second doses at about 4 weeks or at about 12 weeks were pooled, since spike-specific TCR depth and breadth were not found to differ between the two schedules. The vaccinee samples were drawn from two UK trials, COV001 and COV002, one of which was a single-blind randomized controlled phase 2/3 trial testing AZD1222 (ChAdOx1 nCoV-19) in healthy adults. For TCRbeta chain sequencing, PBMC samples from trial participants were taken at day 0 and at day 28 after the second dose. Based on the germline V gene (reference sequence), the CDR1 and CDR2 sequences are LGHDT and YNNKEL. Cut back by 0 bases and 2 bases, the V and J ends lie 8 bases apart. The CDR3 runs 14 residues from the cysteine to the phenylalanine. This entry keeps only the CDR3 DNA: 42 bases, framed from base 1. The CDR3 regions of human TCRbeta chains were analyzed by immunosequencing. As for how the authors treated the data: Repertoire TCRs were checked for matches against a reference library of SARS-CoV-2-specific TCRs that had been generated using the MIRA antigen-specificity platform. Breadth meant the fraction of unique TCRs that were SARS-CoV-2-associated, whereas depth meant the fraction of total T cells that were SARS-CoV-2-associated. Using the MIRA data, every spike-specific TCR was mapped to the spike region that the TCR reacted to and assigned to either a CD4 or a CD8 class. Log10-transformed breadth and depth values were compared by one-way ANOVA with Sidak's multiple comparisons tests. The source is immuneACCESS, and TCRdb retained only in-frame sequences with V and J called. Part of the clones is not carried over; for the studies checked, unresolved V genes explain less than half of this, and the remainder is unexplained. V, J and clone size derive from that table, while D and trimming were established from the DNA sequence. A total of about 140,000 clones appear in this sample, 92% of them only once. The top ten constitute roughly 4% of the sample.

In this sample, this clone turned up once. Its cognate antigen has yet to be identified. No base qualities exist here, and no much larger clone lies one base off it. Recombination joined TRBV3-1 (or the pseudogene TRBV3-2) with TRBJ2-7; too little of a D gene remains to name it. The clonotype was recovered from an adult who received the AZD1222 COVID-19 vaccine. This material consisted of peripheral blood, taken 28 days after the second AZD1222 dose. The nucleotide sequence reads as follows: TGTGCCAGCAGCCAAGACCTACCCCCCTACGAGCAGTACTTC. It specifies CASSQDLPPYEQYF.